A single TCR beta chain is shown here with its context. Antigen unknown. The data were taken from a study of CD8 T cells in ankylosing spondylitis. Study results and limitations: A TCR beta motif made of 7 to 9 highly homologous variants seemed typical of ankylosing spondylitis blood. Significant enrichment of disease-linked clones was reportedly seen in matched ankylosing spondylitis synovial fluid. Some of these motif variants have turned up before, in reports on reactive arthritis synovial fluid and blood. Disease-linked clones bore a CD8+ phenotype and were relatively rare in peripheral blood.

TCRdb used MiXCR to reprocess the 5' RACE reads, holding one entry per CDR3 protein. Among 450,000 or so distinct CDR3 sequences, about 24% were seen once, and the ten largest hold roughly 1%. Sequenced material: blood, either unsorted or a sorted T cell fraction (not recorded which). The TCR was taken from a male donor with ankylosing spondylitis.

This chain's CDR3 is CASSPGGRPDTQYF. DNA for the CDR3: TGTGCCAGCAGCCCCGGGGGGCGCCCCGATACGCAGTATTTT. The chain couples TRBV5-8 to TRBJ2-3, with D perhaps TRBD2 (7 bases). The germline V gene encodes CDR1 SGHTS and CDR2 YDEGEE. The CDR3 extends over 14 amino acids. Trimming shortened V by 4 bases and J by 6 bases, and 15 bases separated the two germline ends.